The 2 T cell receptor beta chains below come from one sample, sequenced in a study of CD8 T cells in ankylosing spondylitis. Study outcomes and limitations: Within ankylosing spondylitis blood, a TCR beta motif made up of roughly eight highly homologous variants appeared to be characteristic.

From the 5' RACE reads, TCRdb called clonotypes with MiXCR, one entry per CDR3 protein. Here the sample spans hundreds of thousands of distinct CDR3 sequences, 15% to 20% being singletons. What these receptors recognize is not known. Sequencing was done on a sample of blood, either unsorted or a sorted T cell fraction (not recorded which). All receptors derive from a male donor with ankylosing spondylitis.

The chain joins TRBV4-3 to TRBJ2-1; D may be TRBD1 or TRBD2 (6 bases each). Germline-derived CDR1 and CDR2 are LGHNA and YSLEER. V lost 1 base to trimming and J lost 8 bases, with 18 bases between them. This CDR3 spans 16 amino acids. The CDR3 spells CASSQGRGAERYEQFF. Written as DNA, the CDR3 is TGCGCCAGCAGCCAAGGGAGGGGGGCCGAAAGGTATGAGCAGTTCTTC.

The chain is built from TRBV2 and TRBJ2-1; D possibly corresponds to TRBD1 (6 bases). V was cut by 7 bases and J by 12 bases, with 25 bases left in between. The CDR3 consists of 15 residues. The germline V gene has CDR1 SNHLY and CDR2 FYNNEI. The CDR3 spells CASTDPTVRQVGQFF. The CDR3 DNA follows: TGTGCCAGCACCGACCCGACAGTGAGACAGGTGGGGCAGTTCTTC. Variable domain in full (rest from reference TRBV2 and TRBJ2-1): EPEVTQTPSHQVTQMGQEVILRCVPISNHLYFYWYRQILGQKVEFLVSFYNNEISEKSEIFDDQFSVERPDGSNFTLKIRSTKLEDSAMYFCASTDPTVRQVGQFFGPGTRLTVL.